Below, 13 T cell receptor beta chains from the same sample are listed, as sequenced in a study of preoperative IRX-2 immunotherapy in early breast cancer. Indicated treatment: preoperative locoregional IRX-2 cytokine immunotherapy. Sequencing used immunoSEQ multiplex PCR; TCRdb keeps in-frame clones, though not all of them. Counted here are around 95,000 clones, roughly 85% occurring once; the ten biggest clones make up approximately 2%. The sequencing used tumor tissue, collected after IRX-2 immunotherapy. These receptors originate from a human donor with breast cancer.

The genes are TRBV11-3 and TRBJ2-5; possibly TRBD1 or TRBD2 for D (6 bases each). Germline V CDR1 and CDR2: SGHNT, YENEEA. V lost 5 bases, J lost 3 bases, and 13 bases lay in between. The CDR3 runs 14 residues. The CDR3 DNA is TGTGCCAGCAGCCCGACCGGGGGCGAAGAGACCCAGTACTTC. Translation gives CASSPTGGEETQYF.

V and J are TRBV19 and TRBJ2-1; 10 bases map to TRBD1. This CDR3 is built from 13 residues. With V trimmed by 10 bases and J by 9 bases, 9 bases remained unmatched. CDR1 and CDR2 from the germline V gene are LNHDA and SQIVND (reference sequence). DNA of the CDR3: TGTGCCACTGCACCGGGACAGGGGAGTGAGCAGTTCTTC. Translation gives CATAPGQGSEQFF.

This sequence joins TRBV28 and TRBJ1-2, with TRBD1 identical over 7 bases. V lost 6 bases and J lost 7; bases outside the gene matches: 8. Germline CDR1 MDHEN, CDR2 SYDVKM. The CDR3 runs to 13 residues. The CDR3 region has the DNA TGTGCCAGCAGCCCTGACAGGGAGTCTGGCTACACCTTC. Translating gives CASSPDRESGYTF.

The chain links TRBV6-8 to TRBJ2-3; 12 nucleotides align to TRBD2. CDR1 and CDR2 from the germline V gene are MNHGY and SAAAGT. This CDR3 comprises 16 residues. The junction had 7 bases not matched to a gene; V was cut back by 6 bases and J by 3 bases. CDR3 in DNA: TGTGCCAGCAGGCAACTAGCGGGAGGCCCGACAGATACGCAGTATTTT. It translates to CASRQLAGGPTDTQYF.

The rearrangement joins TRBV29-1 to TRBJ2-5, with D unresolved. Trimming took off 5 bases at V and 7 bases at J, with 17 bases between the two ends. The CDR3 is 13 residues long. Germline-derived CDR1 and CDR2 are SQVTM and ANQGSEA. The CDR3 loop reads CSVLNKAAGTQYF. The CDR3 region has the DNA TGCAGCGTTTTGAACAAGGCGGCTGGGACCCAGTACTTC.

The rearrangement links TRBV5-1 to TRBJ2-1, with D perhaps TRBD2 (6 bases). From germline, CDR1 is SGHRS and CDR2 YFSETQ. CDR3 length equals 14 residues. V was pared by 3 bases and J by 7 bases, with 14 bases between. The CDR3 nucleotides read TGCGCCAGCAGCTATGGGGGGATAAGGAATGAGCAGTTCTTC. Protein product: CASSYGGIRNEQFF.

The chain links TRBV28 to TRBJ2-1, with 7 bases lining up with TRBD1. The CDR3 has 16 residues. Trimming removed 5 bases from V and 5 bases from J; junction bases left unmatched: 12. CDR1 is MDHEN, CDR2 SYDVKM, per germline. The CDR3 nucleotides are TGTGCCAGCAGTGCCGACAGGGCGGCTGGGGACAATGAGCAGTTCTTC. Translating gives CASSADRAAGDNEQFF.

The chain combines TRBV15 with TRBJ1-5; no clear D gene. V lost 0 bases and J lost 0, with 6 bases in between. The germline gives CDR1 LNHNV, CDR2 YYDKDF (reference sequence). This CDR3 comprises 15 residues. DNA of the CDR3: TGTGCCACCAGCAGAGATAAGCTTAGCAATCAGCCCCAGCATTTT. Translated: CATSRDKLSNQPQHF.

The chain joins TRBV6-7 to TRBJ1-2; 9 bases are a match to TRBD1. TRBV6-7 is placed among ORFs of uncertain function. V was pared by 6 bases and J by 3 bases, with 8 bases of the junction left unmatched. This CDR3 has 15 amino acids. The CDR3 bases are TGTGCCAGCAGCCAGGGACAGGGCGGATACTATGGCTACACCTTC. Translation: CASSQGQGGYYGYTF.

The chain links TRBV5-1 to TRBJ2-2, with D possibly matching TRBD2 (6 bases). Between the trimmed V and J ends, which lost 2 bases and 4 bases, there was a span of 12 bases. CDR1 and CDR2 (germline): SGHRS, YFSETQ. This CDR3 is built from 15 residues. CDR3 DNA: TGCGCCAGCAGCTTCGGGAGTGGTAGCACCGGGGAGCTGTTTTTT. This translates into CASSFGSGSTGELFF. Drawing the rest from reference TRBV5-1 and TRBJ2-2, the complete variable domain is KAGVTQTPRYLIKTRGQQVTLSCSPISGHRSVSWYQQTPGQGLQFLFEYFSETQRNKGNFPGRFSGRQFSNSRSEMNVSTLELGDSALYLCASSFGSGSTGELFFGEGSRLTVL.

The rearrangement joins TRBV6-8 to TRBJ1-2; weak D call: TRBD1 (6 bases). The CDR3 length is 13 residues. Germline lookup yields CDR1 MNHGY and CDR2 SAAAGT. Trimming removed 8 bases at V and 6 bases at J, with 16 bases between. The CDR3 sequence: CASVSRGLDGYTF. DNA for the CDR3: TGTGCCAGCGTAAGCAGGGGTTTGGATGGCTACACCTTC.

J is TRBJ1-1 and V is TRBV28; 8 positions agree with TRBD1. Losses at the gene ends were 7 bases for V and 1 base for J; bases not matched to a gene: 8. This CDR3 is built from 15 residues. Germline V gene lookup returns CDR1 MDHEN and CDR2 SYDVKM. CDR3 in amino acids: CASTKAGTGNTEAFF. CDR3 bases: TGTGCCAGCACCAAAGCCGGGACAGGGAACACTGAAGCTTTCTTT.

This clone has only one observation. V gene TRBV5-1 combines with J gene TRBJ1-3, with D hard to call. The germline V and J ends were trimmed by 4 bases and 4 bases, with 15 bases remaining between them. The CDR3 consists of 15 residues. Germline lookup yields CDR1 SGHRS and CDR2 YFSETQ. CDR3 sequence: CASSDDGRVGNTIYF. For the CDR3, the DNA is TGCGCCAGCAGCGACGATGGCCGGGTAGGAAACACCATATATTTT.